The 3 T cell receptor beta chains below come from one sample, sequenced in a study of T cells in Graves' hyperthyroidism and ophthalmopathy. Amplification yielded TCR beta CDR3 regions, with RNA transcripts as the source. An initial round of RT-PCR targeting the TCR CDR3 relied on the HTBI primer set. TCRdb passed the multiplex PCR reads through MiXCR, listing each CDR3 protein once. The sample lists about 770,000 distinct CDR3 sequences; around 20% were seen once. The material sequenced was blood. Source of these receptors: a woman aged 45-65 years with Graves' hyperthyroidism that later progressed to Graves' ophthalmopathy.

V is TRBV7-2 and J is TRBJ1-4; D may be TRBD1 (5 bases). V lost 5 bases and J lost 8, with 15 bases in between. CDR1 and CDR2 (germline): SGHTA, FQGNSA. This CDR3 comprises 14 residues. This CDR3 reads CASSHSQGGEKLFF. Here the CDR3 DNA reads TGTGCCAGCAGCCACTCTCAGGGAGGGGAAAAACTGTTTTTT.

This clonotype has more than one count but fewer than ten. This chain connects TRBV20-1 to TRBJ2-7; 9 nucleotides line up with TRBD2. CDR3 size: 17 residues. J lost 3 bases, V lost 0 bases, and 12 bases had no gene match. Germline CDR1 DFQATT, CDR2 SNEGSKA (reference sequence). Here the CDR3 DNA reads TGCAGTGCTAGAGATTCGGGCAAAGGCGGGGGGGTCTACGAGCAGTACTTC. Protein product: CSARDSGKGGGVYEQYF.

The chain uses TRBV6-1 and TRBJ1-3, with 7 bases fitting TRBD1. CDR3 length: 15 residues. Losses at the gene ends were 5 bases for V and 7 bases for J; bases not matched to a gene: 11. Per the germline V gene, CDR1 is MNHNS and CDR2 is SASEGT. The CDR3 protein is CASSTRQGVTNTIYF. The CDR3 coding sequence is TGTGCCAGCAGTACCCGACAGGGTGTCACGAACACCATATATTTT.